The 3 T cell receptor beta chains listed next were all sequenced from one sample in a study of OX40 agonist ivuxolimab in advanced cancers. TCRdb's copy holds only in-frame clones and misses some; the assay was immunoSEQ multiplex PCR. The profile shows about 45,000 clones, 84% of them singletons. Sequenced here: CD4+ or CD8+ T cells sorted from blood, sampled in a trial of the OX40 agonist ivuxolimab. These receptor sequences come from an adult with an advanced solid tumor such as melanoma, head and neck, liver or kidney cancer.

The CDR3 region is CASSLGRAYNEQFF. For the CDR3, the DNA is TGCGCCAGCAGCTTGGGGCGGGCCTACAATGAGCAGTTCTTC. The chain recombines TRBV5-1 with TRBJ2-1; D possibly corresponds to TRBD2 (5 bases). The CDR3 contains 14 residues. Germline-derived CDR1 and CDR2 are SGHRS and YFSETQ. Trimming stripped 0 bases from V and 2 bases from J, with 6 bases between.

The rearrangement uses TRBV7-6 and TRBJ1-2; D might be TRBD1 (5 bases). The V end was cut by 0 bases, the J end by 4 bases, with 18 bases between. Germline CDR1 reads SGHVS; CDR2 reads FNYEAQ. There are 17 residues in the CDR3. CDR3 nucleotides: TGTGCCAGCAGCTTAGCGCCGAACCCAGGGCCTATCTATGGCTACACCTTC. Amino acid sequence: CASSLAPNPGPIYGYTF.

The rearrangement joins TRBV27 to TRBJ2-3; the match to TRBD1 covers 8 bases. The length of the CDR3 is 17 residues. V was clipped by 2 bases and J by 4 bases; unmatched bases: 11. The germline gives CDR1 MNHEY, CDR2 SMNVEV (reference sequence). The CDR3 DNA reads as TGTGCCAGCAGTTTAAGGTCCGTGGACAGGGAGGCAGATACGCAGTATTTT. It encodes CASSLRSVDREADTQYF.